This entry is about one TCR beta chain. Its antigen is undetermined. Its ends do not fully match the called genes, so a read error is possible. Both 60 Vbeta primers and 13 Jbeta primers went into the PCR. The repertoire was sequenced with immunoSEQ multiplex PCR; TCRdb's copy has only in-frame clones and lacks some. The sample lists 100,000 to 150,000 clones; 81% were seen once. This record belongs to a study of cytomegalovirus exposure and HLA in healthy donors. Across the study: An early data release held tens of millions of unique TCRs from HLA-typed donors. The study's findings and limits: In vitro, a few CMV-associated chains proved specific for CMV antigens.

CDR3 length: 17 amino acids. Germline CDR1 is SEHNR and CDR2 is FQNEAQ (reference sequence). This clonotype was sampled from a woman aged 40-49 years in good health and CMV-seronegative. Sequencing was carried out using PBMCs. The chain carries TRBV7-9 and TRBJ1-5; tentative D call: TRBD1 (6 bases). CDR3 amino acids: CSSSLAGGGEGNQPQHF. For the CDR3, the DNA is TGTTCCAGCAGCTTAGCTGGGGGGGGCGAGGGCAATCAGCCCCAGCATTTT. Based on the CDR3 plus reference TRBV7-9 and TRBJ1-5, the full variable domain is DTGVSQNPRHKITKRGQNVTFRCDPISEHNRLYWYRQTLGQGPEFLTYFQNEAQLEKSRLLSDRFSAERPKGSFSTLEIQRTEQGDSAMYLCSSSLAGGGEGNQPQHFGDGTRLSIL.